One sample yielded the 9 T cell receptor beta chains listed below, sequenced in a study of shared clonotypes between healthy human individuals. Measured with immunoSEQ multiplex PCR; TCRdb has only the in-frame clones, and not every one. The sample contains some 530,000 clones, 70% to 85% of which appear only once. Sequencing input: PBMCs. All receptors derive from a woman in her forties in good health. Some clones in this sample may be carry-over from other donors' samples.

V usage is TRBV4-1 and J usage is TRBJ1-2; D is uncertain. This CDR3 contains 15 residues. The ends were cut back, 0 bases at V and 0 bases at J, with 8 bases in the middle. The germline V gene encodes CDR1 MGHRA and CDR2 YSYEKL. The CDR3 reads CASSQDRETNYGYTF. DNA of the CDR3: TGCGCCAGCAGCCAAGATAGGGAGACTAACTATGGCTACACCTTC.

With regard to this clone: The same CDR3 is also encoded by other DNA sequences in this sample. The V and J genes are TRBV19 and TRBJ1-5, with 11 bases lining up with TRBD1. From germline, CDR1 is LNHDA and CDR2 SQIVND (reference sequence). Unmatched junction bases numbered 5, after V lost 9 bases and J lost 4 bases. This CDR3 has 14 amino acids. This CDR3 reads CASSGTGGNQPQHF. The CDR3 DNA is TGTGCCAGCTCCGGGACAGGGGGGAATCAGCCCCAGCATTTT.

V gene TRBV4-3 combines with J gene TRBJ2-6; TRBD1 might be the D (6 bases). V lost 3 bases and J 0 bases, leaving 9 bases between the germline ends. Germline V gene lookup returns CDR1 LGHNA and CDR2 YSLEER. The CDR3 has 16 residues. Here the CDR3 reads CASSQKQGSGANVLTF. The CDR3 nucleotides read TGCGCCAGCAGCCAGAAACAGGGCTCTGGGGCCAACGTCCTGACTTTC.

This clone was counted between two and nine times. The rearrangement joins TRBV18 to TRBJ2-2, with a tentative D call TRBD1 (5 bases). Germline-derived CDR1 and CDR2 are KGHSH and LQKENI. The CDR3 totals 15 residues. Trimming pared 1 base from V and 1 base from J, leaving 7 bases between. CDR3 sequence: CASSPLTVNTGELFF. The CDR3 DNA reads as TGTGCCAGCTCACCACTGACAGTGAACACCGGGGAGCTGTTTTTT.

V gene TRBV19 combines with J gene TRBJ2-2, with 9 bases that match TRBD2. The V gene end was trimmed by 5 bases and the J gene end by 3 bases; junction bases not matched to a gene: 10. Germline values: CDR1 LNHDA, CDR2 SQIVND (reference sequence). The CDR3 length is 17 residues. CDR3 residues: CASSPPAGGRDTGELFF. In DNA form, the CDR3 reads TGTGCCAGTAGTCCTCCCGCGGGAGGGCGCGACACCGGGGAGCTGTTTTTT.

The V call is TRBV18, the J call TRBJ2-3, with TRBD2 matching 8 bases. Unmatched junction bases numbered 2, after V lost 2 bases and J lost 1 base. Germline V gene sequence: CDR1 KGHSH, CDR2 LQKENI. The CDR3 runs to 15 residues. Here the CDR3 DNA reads TGTGCCAGCTCACCAGTGACTAGCGGCACAGATACGCAGTATTTT. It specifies CASSPVTSGTDTQYF. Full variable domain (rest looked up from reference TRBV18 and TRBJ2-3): NAGVMQNPRHLVRRRGQEARLRCSPMKGHSHVYWYRQLPEEGLKFMVYLQKENIIDESGMPKERFSAEFPKEGPSILRIQQVVRGDSAAYFCASSPVTSGTDTQYFGPGTRLTVL.

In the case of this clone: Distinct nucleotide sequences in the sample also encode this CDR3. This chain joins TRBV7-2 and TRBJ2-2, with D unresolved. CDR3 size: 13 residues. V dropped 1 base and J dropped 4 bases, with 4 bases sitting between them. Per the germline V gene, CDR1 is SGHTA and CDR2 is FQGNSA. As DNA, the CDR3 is TGTGCCAGCAGCTTAGTTCGCACCGGGGAGCTGTTTTTT. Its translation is CASSLVRTGELFF.

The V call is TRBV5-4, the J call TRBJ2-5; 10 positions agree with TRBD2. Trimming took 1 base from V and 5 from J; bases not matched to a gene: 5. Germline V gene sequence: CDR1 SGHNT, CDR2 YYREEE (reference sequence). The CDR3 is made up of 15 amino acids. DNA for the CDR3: TGTGCCAGCAGCTTGTCCAGCGGGAGGGGGGAGACCCAGTACTTC. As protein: CASSLSSGRGETQYF. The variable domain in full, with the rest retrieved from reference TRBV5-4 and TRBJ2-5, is ETGVTQSPTHLIKTRGQQVTLRCSSQSGHNTVSWYQQALGQGPQFIFQYYREEENGRGNFPPRFSGLQFPNYSSELNVNALELDDSALYLCASSLSSGRGETQYFGPGTRLLVL.

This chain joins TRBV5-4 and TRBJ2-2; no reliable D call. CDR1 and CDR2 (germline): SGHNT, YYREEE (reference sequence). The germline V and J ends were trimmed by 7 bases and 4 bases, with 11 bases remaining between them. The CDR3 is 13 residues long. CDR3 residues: CASAQAGTGELFF. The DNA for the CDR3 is TGTGCCAGCGCGCAAGCCGGCACCGGGGAGCTGTTTTTT.